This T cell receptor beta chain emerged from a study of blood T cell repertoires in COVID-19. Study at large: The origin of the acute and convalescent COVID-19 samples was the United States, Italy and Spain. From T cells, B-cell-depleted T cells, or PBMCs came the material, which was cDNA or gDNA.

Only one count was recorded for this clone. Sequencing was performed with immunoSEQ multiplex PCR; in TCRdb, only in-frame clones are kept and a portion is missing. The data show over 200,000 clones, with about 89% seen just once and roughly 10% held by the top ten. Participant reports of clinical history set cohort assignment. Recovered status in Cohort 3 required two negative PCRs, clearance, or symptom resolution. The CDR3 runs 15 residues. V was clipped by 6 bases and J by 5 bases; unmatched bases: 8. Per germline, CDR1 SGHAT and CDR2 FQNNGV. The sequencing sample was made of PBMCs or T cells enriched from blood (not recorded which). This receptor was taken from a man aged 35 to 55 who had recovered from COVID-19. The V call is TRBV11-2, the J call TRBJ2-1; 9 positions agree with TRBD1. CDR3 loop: CASRQGADPNNEQFF. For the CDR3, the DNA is TGTGCCAGCAGACAGGGGGCTGACCCGAACAATGAGCAGTTCTTC.